These T cell receptor beta chains were read from a single sample in a study of human thymus T cells. Some clones are missing from TCRdb's copy, which holds only in-frame ones; the method was immunoSEQ multiplex PCR. Here the sample spans some 130,000 clones, around 94% being singletons. Specimen: thymus tissue. The receptors were gathered from a boy under two years old with a congenital heart defect but otherwise immunologically healthy. The CDR3 runs from the conserved cysteine through the conserved F or W. The order of the fields is clone size, D gene, J gene, V gene, CDR3 protein, CDR3 DNA. A D gene is named only where the DNA matches it firmly. Only some rows state a clone size, as once, few, many or a class for expanded clones.

>.|TRBD1|TRBJ1-3|TRBV6-5
CASSYDRESSGNTIYF
TGTGCCAGCAGTTACGACAGGGAGAGCTCTGGAAACACCATATATTTT
>.|TRBD2|TRBJ2-3|TRBV5-4
CASSSGGRDTQYF
TGTGCCAGCAGCAGCGGGGGCCGGGATACGCAGTATTTT
>.|.|TRBJ2-7|TRBV12-5
CASGPHAGLFYEQYF
TGTGCTAGTGGTCCTCACGCAGGGTTATTCTACGAGCAGTACTTC
>.|TRBD2|TRBJ2-7|TRBV10-1
CARRLRAGGLSYEQYF
TGCGCCAGAAGATTACGAGCGGGGGGACTCTCCTACGAGCAGTACTTC
>.|.|TRBJ2-1|TRBV7-2
CASSLWCPDGGCSYNEQFF
TGTGCCAGCAGCTTATGGTGCCCAGACGGGGGTTGCTCCTACAATGAGCAGTTCTTC
>.|TRBD2|TRBJ2-5|TRBV6-5
CASSYSLAGEETQYF
TGTGCCAGCAGTTACTCTCTAGCGGGGGAAGAGACCCAGTACTTC
>.|.|TRBJ2-1|TRBV5-1
CASSFGTHPNSYNEQFF
TGCGCCAGCAGCTTTGGGACCCACCCCAACTCCTACAATGAGCAGTTCTTC
>.|.|TRBJ2-5|TRBV14
CASSQAKESGLYQETQYF
TGTGCCAGCAGCCAGGCCAAGGAAAGCGGGCTTTACCAAGAGACCCAGTACTTC
>.|TRBD1|TRBJ1-2|TRBV11-3
CASSPGQGSGYGYTF
TGTGCCAGCAGCCCCGGACAGGGGAGTGGGTATGGCTACACCTTC
>.|.|TRBJ1-2|TRBV9
CASSDEWTSGGYTF
TGTGCCAGCAGCGATGAATGGACCAGCGGGGGCTACACCTTC
>.|TRBD1|TRBJ1-2|TRBV4-3
CASSRGPHRGPSYGYTF
TGCGCCAGCAGCCGGGGACCCCACAGGGGGCCCTCATATGGCTACACCTTC
>.|.|TRBJ2-1|TRBV4-1
CASSQDGVGIGWQFF
TGCGCCAGCAGCCAAGATGGGGTGGGAATTGGGTGGCAGTTCTTC
>.|.|TRBJ1-6|TRBV5-1
CASSTLSQGSYNSPLHF
TGCGCCAGCAGCACGCTATCTCAGGGGTCCTATAATTCACCCCTCCACTTT
>.|.|TRBJ2-5|TRBV28
CASLGYTAQETQYF
TGTGCCAGCCTAGGTTACACCGCCCAAGAGACCCAGTACTTC
>.|.|TRBJ2-5|TRBV4-2
CASSQEGETQYF
TGTGCCAGCAGCCAAGAGGGGGAGACCCAGTACTTC
>.|.|TRBJ1-2|TRBV4-3
CASSQDSNYYGYTF
TGCGCCAGCAGCCAAGATTCAAACTATTATGGCTACACCTTC
>.|.|TRBJ1-1|TRBV28
CASSPSGTENTEAFF
TGTGCCAGCAGTCCCTCCGGGACTGAGAACACTGAAGCTTTCTTT
>.|TRBD2|TRBJ2-3|TRBV29-1
CSAERGGTDTQYF
TGCAGCGCAGAGCGGGGGGGGACAGATACGCAGTATTTT
>.|.|TRBJ2-7|TRBV4-2
CASSLQRSYEQYF
TGTGCCAGCAGCCTTCAGCGCAGTTACGAGCAGTACTTC
>once|TRBD2|TRBJ2-1|TRBV5-1
CASSSGLAGGPRNSYNEQFF
TGCGCCAGCAGCTCGGGACTAGCGGGGGGCCCGCGCAATTCTTACAATGAGCAGTTCTTC
>once|TRBD1|TRBJ1-1|TRBV7-2
CASSLGLRTGFGEATEAFF
TGTGCCAGCAGCTTAGGGTTGAGGACAGGGTTTGGGGAGGCCACTGAAGCTTTCTTT